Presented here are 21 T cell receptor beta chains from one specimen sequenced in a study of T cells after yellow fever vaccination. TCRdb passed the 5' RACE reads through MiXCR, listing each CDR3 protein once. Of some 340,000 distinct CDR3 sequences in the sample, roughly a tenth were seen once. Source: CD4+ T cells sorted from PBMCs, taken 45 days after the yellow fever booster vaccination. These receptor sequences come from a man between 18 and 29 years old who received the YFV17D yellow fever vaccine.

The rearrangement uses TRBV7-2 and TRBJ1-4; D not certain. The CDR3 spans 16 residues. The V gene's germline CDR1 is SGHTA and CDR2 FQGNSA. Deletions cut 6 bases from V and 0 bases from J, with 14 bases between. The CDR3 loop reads CASRPGLAATNEKLFF. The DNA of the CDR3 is TGTGCCAGCAGACCGGGCCTCGCCGCAACTAATGAAAAACTGTTTTTT.

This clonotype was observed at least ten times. The CDR3 DNA sequence: TGTGCCAGCAGCCCCCTGGCCGGGAATTCACCCCTCCACTTT. This encodes CASSPLAGNSPLHF. V and J are TRBV2 and TRBJ1-6; D uncertain. The CDR3 consists of 14 residues. V lost 6 bases to trimming and J lost 7 bases, with 13 bases between them. The germline V gene encodes CDR1 SNHLY and CDR2 FYNNEI.

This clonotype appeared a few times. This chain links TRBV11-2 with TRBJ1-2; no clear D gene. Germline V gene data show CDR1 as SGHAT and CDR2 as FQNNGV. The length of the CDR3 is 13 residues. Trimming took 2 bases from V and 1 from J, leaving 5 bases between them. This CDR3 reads CASSLIRNYGYTF. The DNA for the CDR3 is TGTGCCAGCAGCTTAATCCGTAACTATGGCTACACCTTC.

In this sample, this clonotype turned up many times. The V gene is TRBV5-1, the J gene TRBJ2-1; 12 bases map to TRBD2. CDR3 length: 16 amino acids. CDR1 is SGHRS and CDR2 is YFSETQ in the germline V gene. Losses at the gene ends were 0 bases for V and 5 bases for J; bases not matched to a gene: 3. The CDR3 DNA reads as TGCGCCAGCAGCTTGGGTCCTAGCGGGGGGGACAATGAGCAGTTCTTC. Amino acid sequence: CASSLGPSGGDNEQFF.

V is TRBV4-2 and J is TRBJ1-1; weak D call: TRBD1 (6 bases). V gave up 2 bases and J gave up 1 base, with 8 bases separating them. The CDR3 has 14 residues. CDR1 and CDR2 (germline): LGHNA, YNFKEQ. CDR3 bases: TGTGCCAGCAGCCAAACACAGGGGAACACTGAAGCTTTCTTT. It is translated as CASSQTQGNTEAFF.

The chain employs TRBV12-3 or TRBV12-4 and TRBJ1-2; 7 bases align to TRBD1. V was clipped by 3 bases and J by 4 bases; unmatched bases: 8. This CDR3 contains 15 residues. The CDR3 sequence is CASSFPLRTGYGYTF. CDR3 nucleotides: TGTGCCAGCAGTTTCCCCCTCAGGACAGGCTATGGCTACACCTTC.

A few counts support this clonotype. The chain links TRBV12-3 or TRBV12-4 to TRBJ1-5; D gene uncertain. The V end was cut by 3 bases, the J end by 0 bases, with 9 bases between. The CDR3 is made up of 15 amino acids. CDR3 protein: CASSFEANSNQPQHF. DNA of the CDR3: TGTGCCAGCAGTTTCGAGGCAAATAGCAATCAGCCCCAGCATTTT.

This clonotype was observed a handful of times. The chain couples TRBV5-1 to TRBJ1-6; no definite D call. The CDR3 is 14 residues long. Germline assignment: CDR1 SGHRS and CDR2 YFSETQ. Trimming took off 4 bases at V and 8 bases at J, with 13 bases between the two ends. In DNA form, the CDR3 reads TGCGCCAGCAGCCCGGGATACAGCGATTCACCCCTCCACTTT. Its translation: CASSPGYSDSPLHF.

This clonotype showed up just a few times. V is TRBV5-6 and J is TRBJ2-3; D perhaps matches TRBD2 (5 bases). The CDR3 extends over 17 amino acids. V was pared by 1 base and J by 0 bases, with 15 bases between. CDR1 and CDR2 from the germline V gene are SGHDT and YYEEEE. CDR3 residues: CASSLLSAAHSTDTQYF. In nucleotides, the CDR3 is TGTGCCAGCAGCTTGTTGTCAGCGGCTCATAGCACAGATACGCAGTATTTT.

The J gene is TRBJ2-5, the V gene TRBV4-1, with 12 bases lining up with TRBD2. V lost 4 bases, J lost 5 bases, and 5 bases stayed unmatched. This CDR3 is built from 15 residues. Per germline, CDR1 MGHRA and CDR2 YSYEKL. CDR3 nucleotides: TGCGCCAGCAGCCTTGGACTAGCGGGGACGGAGACCCAGTACTTC. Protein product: CASSLGLAGTETQYF.

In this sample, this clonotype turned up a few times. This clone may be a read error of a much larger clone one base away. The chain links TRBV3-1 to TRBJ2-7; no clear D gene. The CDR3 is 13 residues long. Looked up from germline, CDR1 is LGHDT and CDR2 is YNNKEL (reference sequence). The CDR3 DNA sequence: TGTGTCAGCAGCCAAGAACTGTTGTTCGAGCAGTACTTC. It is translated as CVSSQELLFEQYF.

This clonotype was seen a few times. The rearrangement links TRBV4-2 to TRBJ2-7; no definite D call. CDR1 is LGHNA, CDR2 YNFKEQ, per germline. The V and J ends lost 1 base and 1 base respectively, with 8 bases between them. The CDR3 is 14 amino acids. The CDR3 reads CASSQVDQSYEQYF. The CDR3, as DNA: TGTGCCAGCAGCCAAGTGGACCAATCCTACGAGCAGTACTTC.

The CDR3: CASSQDPLLPLHF. CDR3 bases: TGCGCCAGCAGCCAAGATCCCCTTCTACCCCTCCACTTT. The chain joins TRBV4-1 to TRBJ1-6; D not resolved. The germline CDR1 and CDR2 sequences are MGHRA and YSYEKL. V dropped 0 bases and J dropped 12 bases, with 9 bases sitting between them. CDR3 length: 13 residues.

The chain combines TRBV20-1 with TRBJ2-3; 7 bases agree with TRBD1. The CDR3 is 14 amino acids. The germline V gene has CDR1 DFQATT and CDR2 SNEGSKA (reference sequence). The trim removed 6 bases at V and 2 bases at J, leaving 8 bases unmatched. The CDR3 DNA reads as TGCAGTGCGAAACGGGACAGCATCACAGATACGCAGTATTTT. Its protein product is CSAKRDSITDTQYF.

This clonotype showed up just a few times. The CDR3 DNA reads as TGTGCCAGTACCGGGGCGAACACCGGGGAGCTGTTTTTT. Translating gives CASTGANTGELFF. V is TRBV18 and J is TRBJ2-2; perhaps TRBD2 as D (5 bases). Germline CDR1 and CDR2: KGHSH and LQKENI. The CDR3 sequence is 13 residues long. Trimming cost V 9 bases and J 0 bases, with 8 bases left between them.

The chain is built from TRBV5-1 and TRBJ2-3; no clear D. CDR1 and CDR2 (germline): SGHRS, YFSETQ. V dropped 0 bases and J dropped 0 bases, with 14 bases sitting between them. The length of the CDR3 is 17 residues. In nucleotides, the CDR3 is TGCGCCAGCAGCTTGGGAGTTGGAACCGTTAGCACAGATACGCAGTATTTT. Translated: CASSLGVGTVSTDTQYF.

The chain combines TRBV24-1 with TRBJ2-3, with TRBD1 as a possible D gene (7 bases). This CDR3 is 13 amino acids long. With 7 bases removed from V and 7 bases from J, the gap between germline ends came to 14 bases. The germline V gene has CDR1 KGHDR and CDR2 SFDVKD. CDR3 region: CATRQGGANTQYF. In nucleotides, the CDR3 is TGTGCCACCAGGCAGGGGGGTGCGAATACGCAGTATTTT.

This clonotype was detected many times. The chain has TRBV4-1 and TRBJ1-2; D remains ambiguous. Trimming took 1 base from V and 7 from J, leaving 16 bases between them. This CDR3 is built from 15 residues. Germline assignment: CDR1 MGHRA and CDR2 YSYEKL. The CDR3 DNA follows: TGCGCCAGCAGCCAAGCCCCCCAGCGACGAGCTGGCTACACCTTC. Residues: CASSQAPQRRAGYTF.

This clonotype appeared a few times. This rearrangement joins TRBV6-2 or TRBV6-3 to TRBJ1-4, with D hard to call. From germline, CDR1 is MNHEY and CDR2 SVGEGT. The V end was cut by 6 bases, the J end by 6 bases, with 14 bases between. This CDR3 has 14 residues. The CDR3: CASRAAAPDEKLFF. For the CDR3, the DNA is TGTGCCAGCAGGGCGGCGGCTCCGGATGAAAAACTGTTTTTT.

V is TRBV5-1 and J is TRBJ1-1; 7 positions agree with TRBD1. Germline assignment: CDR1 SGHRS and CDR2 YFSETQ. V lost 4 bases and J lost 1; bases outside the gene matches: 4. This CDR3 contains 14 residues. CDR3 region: CASSRGTENTEAFF. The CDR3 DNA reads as TGCGCCAGCAGCCGAGGGACAGAGAACACTGAAGCTTTCTTT. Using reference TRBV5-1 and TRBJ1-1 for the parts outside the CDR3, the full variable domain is KAGVTQTPRYLIKTRGQQVTLSCSPISGHRSVSWYQQTPGQGLQFLFEYFSETQRNKGNFPGRFSGRQFSNSRSEMNVSTLELGDSALYLCASSRGTENTEAFFGQGTRLTVV.

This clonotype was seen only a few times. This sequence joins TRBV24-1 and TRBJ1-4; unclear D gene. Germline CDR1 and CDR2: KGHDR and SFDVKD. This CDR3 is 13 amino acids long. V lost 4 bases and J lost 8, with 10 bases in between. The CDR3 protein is CATSDRWQEKLFF. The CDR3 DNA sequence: TGTGCCACCAGTGACCGGTGGCAGGAAAAACTGTTTTTT.